Only a few counts were recorded for the clone carrying this TCR beta chain. Other DNA sequences in the same sample also yield this CDR3. The data belong to a study of blood T cell repertoires in COVID-19. Study summary: The origin of the acute and convalescent COVID-19 samples was the United States, Italy and Spain.

Original methodology: The authors estimated nucleated cell counts from reference gene primer amplification. TCRdb's copy holds only in-frame clones and misses some; the assay was immunoSEQ multiplex PCR. Clone size and V and J calls were adopted from that table, with D and trimming inferred from the DNA. The table has around 250,000 clones, roughly 84% seen once; the top ten hold roughly 3.1%. V was shortened by 1 base and J by 4 bases, with 7 bases between the two germline ends. CDR1 is SGHDN, CDR2 FVKESK, per germline. The CDR3 has 13 residues. This TCR derives from a man in his fifties or sixties who had recovered from COVID-19. The gene calls are TRBV14 and TRBJ1-2, with a possible D match to TRBD1 (6 bases). Sequencing was carried out using PBMCs or T cells enriched from blood (not recorded which). CDR3 amino acids: CASSQVQGYGYTF. CDR3 coding DNA: TGTGCCAGCAGCCAAGTACAGGGCTATGGCTACACCTTC.